A few counts support the clone carrying this T cell receptor (beta chain). The length of the CDR3 is 16 residues. Per germline, CDR1 KGHSH and CDR2 LQKENI. V lost 9 bases, J lost 0 bases, and 15 bases lay in between. Using unique molecular identifiers, the investigators prepared the TCRbeta library. Each CDR3 protein gets one entry after TCRdb re-called the PCR reads with MiXCR. The repertoire holds fewer than 400,000 distinct CDR3 sequences, around 25% seen once, with 9.5% to 12% in the top ten. The data derive from a study of T-cell reconstitution after alpha-beta-depleted transplantation in children.

Source: PBMCs, mostly from graft donor cells, taken 180 days after TCRalphabeta/CD19-depleted stem cell transplant. The chain is built from TRBV18 and TRBJ1-6; perhaps TRBD1 as D (5 bases). The clonotype originates from a male patient younger than 18 who had a stem cell transplant for acute lymphoblastic leukemia, so the T cells may come from the graft donor. The chain's CDR3 is CARPTGPSSYNSPLHF. The CDR3, as DNA: TGTGCCAGACCGACGGGGCCTAGCTCCTATAATTCACCCCTCCACTTT.